These T cell receptor beta chains were read from a single sample in a study of cytomegalovirus exposure and HLA in healthy donors. Data came from immunoSEQ multiplex PCR; TCRdb stores just in-frame clones and leaves some out. The top ten hold roughly 1.4% of the sample, which has over 150,000 clones, 65% to 85% seen once. The material sequenced was PBMCs. The receptors stem from a man between 60 and 75 years old in good health and CMV-seronegative. CDR3s include the opening cysteine and the closing phenylalanine or tryptophan. The D gene is left open where the match is weak. The size entry is marked missing in some rows and otherwise reads once, few, many or a size class.

D: TRBD2
J: TRBJ2-7
V: TRBV15
size: .
DNA: TGTGCCACCAGCAGAGACCAAATCGGACTAGCGGGAGGATTACCCGAGCAGTACTTC
CDR3: CATSRDQIGLAGGLPEQYF

D: TRBD1
J: TRBJ2-2
V: TRBV28
size: .
DNA: TGTGCCGCAGGTGACAGGGGTGAACCGGCGAACACCGGGGAGCTGTTTTTT
CDR3: CAAGDRGEPANTGELFF

D: TRBD1
J: TRBJ1-1
V: TRBV6-1
size: .
DNA: TGTGCCAGCAGTTGGACAGGGAGTTCTGAAGCTTTCTTT
CDR3: CASSWTGSSEAFF

D: TRBD1
J: TRBJ1-1
V: TRBV9
size: .
DNA: TGTGCCAGCAGCGTGGGGAGACAGGGGAAAGCTTTCTTT
CDR3: CASSVGRQGKAFF

D: TRBD2
J: TRBJ2-1
V: TRBV7-8
size: .
DNA: TGTGCCAGCAGCTTCTGGAGCGGGAAAGATGAGCAGTTCTTC
CDR3: CASSFWSGKDEQFF

D: .
J: TRBJ1-1
V: TRBV6-5
size: .
DNA: TGTGCCAGCAGTTACTCGACTGATGGCGCTGAAGCTTTCTTT
CDR3: CASSYSTDGAEAFF

D: TRBD1
J: TRBJ1-5
V: TRBV15
size: .
DNA: TGTGCCACCAGTGGGACAGGAGATCAGCCCCAGCATTTT
CDR3: CATSGTGDQPQHF

D: .
J: TRBJ2-2
V: TRBV28
size: .
DNA: TGTGCCATCATGGCAGGGACGAACACCGGGGAGCTGTTTTTT
CDR3: CAIMAGTNTGELFF

D: .
J: TRBJ1-4
V: TRBV5-1
size: .
DNA: TGCGCCAGCAGCCCCCAGGATCAACAGGTGCCCGAAAAACTGTTTTTT
CDR3: CASSPQDQQVPEKLFF

D: TRBD2
J: TRBJ2-1
V: TRBV25-1
size: once
DNA: TGTGCCAGCAGTCTTGAGGGCGGGGGGGACAATGAGCAGTTCTTC
CDR3: CASSLEGGGDNEQFF

D: TRBD2
J: TRBJ2-3
V: TRBV5-1
size: .
DNA: TGCGCCAGCAGCTTCTCTGGGGGTCTCGCGGGGGGACCCGCCCAGGATACGCAGTATTTT
CDR3: CASSFSGGLAGGPAQDTQYF

D: .
J: TRBJ2-7
V: TRBV7-2
size: .
DNA: TGTGCCAGCAGCTTGAGGGGGGGGTACGAGCAGTACTTC
CDR3: CASSLRGGYEQYF

D: TRBD1
J: TRBJ2-1
V: TRBV5-6
size: .
DNA: TGTGCCAGCAGCCCACAGGGGGGCACTGAGCAGTTCTTC
CDR3: CASSPQGGTEQFF

D: TRBD1
J: TRBJ2-5
V: TRBV5-1
size: .
DNA: TGCGCCAGCAGCTCCCTGGACAGGGGGCCGTGGGAGACCCAGTACTTC
CDR3: CASSSLDRGPWETQYF

D: .
J: TRBJ1-1
V: TRBV30
size: .
DNA: TGTGCCTGGAGGTTCATTCACATGAACACTGAAGCTTTCTTT
CDR3: CAWRFIHMNTEAFF

D: .
J: TRBJ1-2
V: TRBV6-5
size: once
DNA: TGTGCCAGCAGTTACCCCCGCGGTGGCTACACCTTC
CDR3: CASSYPRGGYTF

D: .
J: TRBJ1-4
V: TRBV27
size: .
DNA: TGTGCCAGCAGAACTTCCCTTAAGAATGAAAAACTGTTTTTT
CDR3: CASRTSLKNEKLFF

D: TRBD1
J: TRBJ2-4
V: TRBV7-9
size: .
DNA: TGTGCCAGCAGCGGGGACAGGGGTGACATTCAGTACTTC
CDR3: CASSGDRGDIQYF

D: .
J: TRBJ2-2
V: TRBV9
size: .
DNA: TGTGCCAGCAGCGGGCCCGCGAACACCGGGGAGCTGTTTTTT
CDR3: CASSGPANTGELFF

D: .
J: TRBJ1-3
V: TRBV27
size: few
DNA: TGTGCCAGCAGTCTTCTGAGGGTAGAGTCTGGAAACACCATATATTTT
CDR3: CASSLLRVESGNTIYF

D: .
J: TRBJ1-2
V: TRBV5-4
size: .
DNA: TGTGCCAGCAGCTTGGTTTGGGGAGGAAACTATGGCTACACCTTC
CDR3: CASSLVWGGNYGYTF

D: TRBD1
J: TRBJ1-3
V: TRBV19
size: .
DNA: TGTGCCAGCACAGGGGCGGCTGGAAACACCATATATTTT
CDR3: CASTGAAGNTIYF

D: .
J: TRBJ2-5
V: TRBV5-1
size: .
DNA: TGCGCCAGCGCGCAGGAGGGAGAGACCCAGTACTTC
CDR3: CASAQEGETQYF

D: .
J: TRBJ2-1
V: TRBV11-2
size: few
DNA: TGTGCCAGCAGCCCCACATACAATGAGCAGTTCTTC
CDR3: CASSPTYNEQFF

D: TRBD1
J: TRBJ2-5
V: TRBV7-7
size: .
DNA: TGTGCCAGCAGCTTTAACCTCGGACAGGGGGGGACCCAGTACTTC
CDR3: CASSFNLGQGGTQYF

D: TRBD2
J: TRBJ2-1
V: TRBV9
size: .
DNA: TGTGCCAGCAGCCTAAGAGCGGGAGGGGAATACAATGAGCAGTTCTTC
CDR3: CASSLRAGGEYNEQFF